This record covers a single T cell receptor beta chain. Antigen unknown. One entry per CDR3 protein results from TCRdb running MiXCR on the 5' RACE reads. In the table there are hundreds of thousands of distinct CDR3 sequences, approximately 13% of which are singletons. The sample comes from a study of identical twins. The CDR3 runs 15 residues. The V and J ends lost 7 bases and 1 base, in that order; junction bases with no gene match: 12. Germline V gene sequence: CDR1 SQVTM, CDR2 ANQGSEA. Study-wide points: One should note that invariant MAIT and iNKT cells could partly confound zero-insertion analyses.

Separately, the same data were catalogued under a study of yellow fever vaccine responses in identical twins.

The source is a woman between 18 and 29 years old in good health. This chain joins TRBV29-1 and TRBJ2-7; 8 positions match TRBD2. The source material was CD8+ T cells sorted from blood. Here the CDR3 reads CSAAGGTGLSYEQYF. The CDR3 DNA reads TGCAGCGCCGCGGGGGGCACGGGACTATCCTACGAGCAGTACTTC.